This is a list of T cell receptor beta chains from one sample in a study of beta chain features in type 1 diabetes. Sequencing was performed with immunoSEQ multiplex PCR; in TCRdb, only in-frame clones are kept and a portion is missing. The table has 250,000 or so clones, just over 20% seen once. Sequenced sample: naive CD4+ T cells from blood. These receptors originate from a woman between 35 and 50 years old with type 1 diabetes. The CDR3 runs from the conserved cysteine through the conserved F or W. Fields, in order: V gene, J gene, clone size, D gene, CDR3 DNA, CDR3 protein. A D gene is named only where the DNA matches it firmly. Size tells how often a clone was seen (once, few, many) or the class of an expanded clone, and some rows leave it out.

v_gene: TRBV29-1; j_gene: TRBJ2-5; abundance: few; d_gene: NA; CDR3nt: TGCAGCGTCTCAGGCCGGCTACAAGAGACCCAGTACTTC; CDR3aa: CSVSGRLQETQYF
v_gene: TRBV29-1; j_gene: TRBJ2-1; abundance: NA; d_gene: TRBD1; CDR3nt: TGCAGTACAGGGGAGTTCAATGAGCAGTTCTTC; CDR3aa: CSTGEFNEQFF
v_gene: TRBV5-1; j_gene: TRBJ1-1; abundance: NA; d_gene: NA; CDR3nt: TGCGCCAGCAGCTTGGCGGCCCCAGGGGTTGACACTGAAGCTTTCTTT; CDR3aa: CASSLAAPGVDTEAFF
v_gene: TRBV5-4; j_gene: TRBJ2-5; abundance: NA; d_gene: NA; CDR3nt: TGTGCCAGCAGCTTGGATAGCCAAGAGACCCAGTACTTC; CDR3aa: CASSLDSQETQYF
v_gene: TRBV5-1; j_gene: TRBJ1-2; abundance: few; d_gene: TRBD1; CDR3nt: TGCGCCAGTACCTTGACAGGGAACTATGGCTACACCTTC; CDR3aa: CASTLTGNYGYTF
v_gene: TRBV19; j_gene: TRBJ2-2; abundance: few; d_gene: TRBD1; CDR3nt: TGTGCCAGCAGACAGGGTGGGAACACCGGGGAGCTGTTTTTT; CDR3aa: CASRQGGNTGELFF
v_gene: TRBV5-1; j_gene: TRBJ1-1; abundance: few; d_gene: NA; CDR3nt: TGCGCCAGCAGCTTGGGACAGGAGTATGGAGGAGCTTTCTTT; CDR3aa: CASSLGQEYGGAFF
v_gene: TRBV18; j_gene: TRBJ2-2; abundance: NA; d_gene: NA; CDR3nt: TGTGCCAGCTCACCCCCCCAGGGTGCCGGGGAGCTGTTTTTT; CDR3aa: CASSPPQGAGELFF
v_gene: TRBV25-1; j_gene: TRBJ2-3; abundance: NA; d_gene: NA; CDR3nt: TGTGCCAGCAGTGAGCAGGAAGGCACAGATACGCAGTATTTT; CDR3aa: CASSEQEGTDTQYF
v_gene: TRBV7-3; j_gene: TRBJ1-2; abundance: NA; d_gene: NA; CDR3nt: TGTGCCAGCAGCTTACCCGGAGGGTATGGCTACACCTTC; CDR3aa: CASSLPGGYGYTF
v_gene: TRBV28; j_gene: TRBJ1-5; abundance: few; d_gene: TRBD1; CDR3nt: TGTGCCAGCAGTAGACAGGGTAGTCGCAATCAGCCCCAGCATTTT; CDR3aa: CASSRQGSRNQPQHF
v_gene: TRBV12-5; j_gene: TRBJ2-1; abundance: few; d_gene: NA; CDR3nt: TGTGCTAGTGGTCCCGGTTGGAATGAGCAGTTCTTC; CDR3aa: CASGPGWNEQFF
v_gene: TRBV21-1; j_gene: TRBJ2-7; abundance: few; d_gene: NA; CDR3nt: TGTGCCAGCAGCTCCAAACCTCGCAGGGGTAGGATCGAGCAGTACTTC; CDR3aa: CASSSKPRRGRIEQYF
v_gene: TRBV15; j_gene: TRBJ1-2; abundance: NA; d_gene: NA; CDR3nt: TGTGCCACCAGCAGAGTAGACAGGCTAAACTATGGCTACACCTTC; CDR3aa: CATSRVDRLNYGYTF
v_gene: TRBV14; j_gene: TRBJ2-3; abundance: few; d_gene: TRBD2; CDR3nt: TGTGCCAGCAGCCAACCCCTTGGGGCTAGCGGGGGAGTTAGCACAGATACGCAGTATTTT; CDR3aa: CASSQPLGASGGVSTDTQYF
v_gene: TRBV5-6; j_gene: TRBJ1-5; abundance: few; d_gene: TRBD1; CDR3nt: TGTGCCAGCAGCCTAGAAAGGGGGCTCGCCCAGCATTTT; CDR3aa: CASSLERGLAQHF
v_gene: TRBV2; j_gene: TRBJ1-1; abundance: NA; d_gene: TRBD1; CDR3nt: TGTGCCAGCAGAACAGGGGTTGGGGCTGAAGCTTTCTTT; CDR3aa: CASRTGVGAEAFF
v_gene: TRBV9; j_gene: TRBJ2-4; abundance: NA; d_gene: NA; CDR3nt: TGTGCCAGCAGCCCTCAGGGAGCGGGCTATGGCCCCGTGGGCATTCAGTACTTC; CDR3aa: CASSPQGAGYGPVGIQYF
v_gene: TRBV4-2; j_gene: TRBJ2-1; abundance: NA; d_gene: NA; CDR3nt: TGTGCCAGCAGCCAAGATAGGACGCCCGAGGGAAATGAGCAGTTCTTC; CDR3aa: CASSQDRTPEGNEQFF
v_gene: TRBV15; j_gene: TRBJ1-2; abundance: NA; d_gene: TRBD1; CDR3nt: TGTGCCACCAGCCCGGGACAGAACTATGGCTACACCTTC; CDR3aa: CATSPGQNYGYTF
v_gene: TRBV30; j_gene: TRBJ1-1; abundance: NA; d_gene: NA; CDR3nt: TGTGCCTGGGCAGCGGGTCCCTTGAACACTGAAGCTTTCTTT; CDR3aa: CAWAAGPLNTEAFF
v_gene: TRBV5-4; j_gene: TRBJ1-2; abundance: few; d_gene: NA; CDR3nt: TGTGCCAGCAGCATGCAGGGTGGCTACACCTTC; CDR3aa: CASSMQGGYTF
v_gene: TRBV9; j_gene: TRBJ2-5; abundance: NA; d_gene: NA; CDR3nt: TGTGCCAGCAGCCCCGGGGAAGGGACCCAGTACTTC; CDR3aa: CASSPGEGTQYF
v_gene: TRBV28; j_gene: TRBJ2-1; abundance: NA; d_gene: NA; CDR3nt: TGTGCCAGCAGTTTCCCCCGTGGTAGCGGAGCCTACAATGAGCAGTTCTTC; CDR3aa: CASSFPRGSGAYNEQFF
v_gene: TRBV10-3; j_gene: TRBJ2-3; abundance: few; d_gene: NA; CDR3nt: TGTGCCATCAGTGAGCGGGACTTCACAGATACGCAGTATTTT; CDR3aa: CAISERDFTDTQYF
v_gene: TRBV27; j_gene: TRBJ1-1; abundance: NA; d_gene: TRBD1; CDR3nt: TGTGCCAGCATTTCCCGACAGGGGGTCTCTGTGAACACTGAAGCTTTCTTT; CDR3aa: CASISRQGVSVNTEAFF
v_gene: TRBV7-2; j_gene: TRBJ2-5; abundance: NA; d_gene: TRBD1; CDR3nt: TGTGCCAGCAGCCCGATCCGTATAGGGGGCATGGAGACCCAGTACTTC; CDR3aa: CASSPIRIGGMETQYF
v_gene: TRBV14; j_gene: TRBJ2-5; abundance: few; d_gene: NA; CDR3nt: TGTGCCAGCAGCCCTTGGTCCGCGTCAGAGACCCAGTACTTC; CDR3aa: CASSPWSASETQYF
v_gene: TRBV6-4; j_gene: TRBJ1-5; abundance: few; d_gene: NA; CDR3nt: TGTGCCAGCAGTGACCCGTTTGGCAGGCGTAATCAGCCCCAGCATTTT; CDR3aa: CASSDPFGRRNQPQHF
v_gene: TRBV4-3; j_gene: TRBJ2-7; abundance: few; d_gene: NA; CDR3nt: TGCGCCAGCAGCCAAGATCCAGGCTCGGACGAGCAGTACTTC; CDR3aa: CASSQDPGSDEQYF
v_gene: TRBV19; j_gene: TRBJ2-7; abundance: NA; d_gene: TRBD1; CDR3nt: TGTGCCAGTAGTATAGAAGGGGGCCGGGGCGAGCAGTACTTC; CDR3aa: CASSIEGGRGEQYF
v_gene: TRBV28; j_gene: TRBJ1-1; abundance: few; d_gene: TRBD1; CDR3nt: TGTGCCAGCAGTTATAGACAGGGGCCTGAAGCTTTCTTT; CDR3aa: CASSYRQGPEAFF
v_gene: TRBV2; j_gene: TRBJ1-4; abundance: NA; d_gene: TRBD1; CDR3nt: TGTGCCAGCAGCGGGGACAGGGGAAGAGAAAAACTGTTTTTT; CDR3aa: CASSGDRGREKLFF
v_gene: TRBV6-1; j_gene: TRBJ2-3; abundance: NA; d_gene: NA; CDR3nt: TGTGCCAGCAATGGACAGACAGATACGCAGTATTTT; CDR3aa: CASNGQTDTQYF
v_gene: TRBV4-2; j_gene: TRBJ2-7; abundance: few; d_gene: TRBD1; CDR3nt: TGTGCCAGCAGCCAATCCGACAGGGCCCACTACGAGCAGTACTTC; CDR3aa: CASSQSDRAHYEQYF
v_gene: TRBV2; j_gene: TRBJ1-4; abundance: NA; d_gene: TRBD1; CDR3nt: TGTGCCAGCAGTGGCACAGGGGGAAGATCTGAAAAACTGTTTTTT; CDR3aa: CASSGTGGRSEKLFF